These 25 T cell receptor beta chains were all obtained from the same sample, sequenced in a study of T cells in Graves' hyperthyroidism and ophthalmopathy. Amplification of TCR beta CDR3 regions used RNA as the template. Researchers ran a first-round RT-PCR on the TCR CDR3 using the HTBI primer set. TCRdb passed the multiplex PCR reads through MiXCR, listing each CDR3 protein once. The sample lists hundreds of thousands of distinct CDR3 sequences, around 16% occurring once. The source material was blood. All receptors derive from a middle-aged man with Graves' hyperthyroidism.

This clonotype has ten or more counts. The chain employs TRBV28 and TRBJ2-5; D may be TRBD2 (6 bases). Germline lookup yields CDR1 MDHEN and CDR2 SYDVKM. The CDR3 totals 13 residues. V was clipped by 7 bases and J by 3 bases, with 12 bases between them. The CDR3 bases are TGTGCCAGCATAGGAGGGAACGAAGAGACCCAGTACTTC. Encoded protein: CASIGGNEETQYF. The full variable domain, rest sourced from reference TRBV28 and TRBJ2-5, is DVKVTQSSRYLVKRTGEKVFLECVQDMDHENMFWYRQDPGLGLRLIYFSYDVKMKEKGDIPEGYSVSREKKERFSLILESASTNQTSMYLCASIGGNEETQYFGPGTRLLVL.

This clonotype has more than one count but fewer than ten. The J gene is TRBJ2-1, the V gene TRBV9, with TRBD1 matching over 7 bases. This CDR3 comprises 14 residues. CDR1 and CDR2 (germline): SGDLS, YYNGEE. Losses at the gene ends were 4 bases for V and 10 bases for J; bases not matched to a gene: 11. CDR3 in DNA: TGTGCCAGCAGCACGGGACAGAGGATTTCGGAGCAGTTCTTC. Translating it yields CASSTGQRISEQFF.

The genes are TRBV28 and TRBJ1-5; D not resolved. Trimming took 8 bases from V and 0 from J, leaving 11 bases between them. The CDR3 runs 14 residues. From germline, CDR1 is MDHEN and CDR2 SYDVKM. The CDR3 nucleotides read TGTGCCAGCGGTAACAGTTATAGCAATCAGCCCCAGCATTTT. Encoded protein: CASGNSYSNQPQHF.

This clonotype was recorded at least ten times. The chain uses TRBV5-1 and TRBJ1-1; D is ambiguous. This CDR3 has 15 residues. Germline CDR1 SGHRS, CDR2 YFSETQ. V lost 4 bases and J 1 base, leaving 14 bases between the germline ends. CDR3 loop: CASSPELWENTEAFF. As DNA, the CDR3 is TGCGCCAGCAGCCCGGAATTGTGGGAGAACACTGAAGCTTTCTTT.

This clonotype was observed at least ten times. The chain recombines TRBV18 with TRBJ1-1; 7 bases line up with TRBD1. The germline V gene has CDR1 KGHSH and CDR2 LQKENI. Trimming at V came to 6 bases and at J to 1 base, leaving 11 bases not matched to a gene. The CDR3 loop spans 16 amino acids. The CDR3 nucleotides read TGTGCCAGCTCGCGTACTACAGGGGAATGGAACACTGAAGCTTTCTTT. Its protein is CASSRTTGEWNTEAFF.

The rearrangement uses TRBV28 and TRBJ1-1; tentative D call: TRBD1 (5 bases). The CDR3 has 17 residues. Trimming took 7 bases from V and 3 from J, leaving 24 bases between them. CDR1 and CDR2 from the germline V gene are MDHEN and SYDVKM. The CDR3 here is CASNHPRTRGGDTEAFF. The CDR3 coding sequence is TGTGCCAGCAACCATCCCCGAACGAGGGGAGGCGACACTGAAGCTTTCTTT.

At least ten counts were recorded for this clonotype. The chain recombines TRBV7-2 with TRBJ2-7; the D is unclear. The CDR3 extends over 14 amino acids. The germline gives CDR1 SGHTA, CDR2 FQGNSA. V lost 5 bases and J 6 bases, leaving 17 bases between the germline ends. CDR3 region: CASSPEYIGGEQYF. The CDR3 bases are TGTGCCAGCAGCCCAGAATATATCGGCGGCGAGCAGTACTTC.

In its sample, this clonotype was seen many times. This chain connects TRBV4-3 to TRBJ1-1; D gene unclear. The V and J ends lost 2 bases and 1 base respectively, with 8 bases between them. The CDR3 is made up of 14 amino acids. Looked up from germline, CDR1 is LGHNA and CDR2 is YSLEER. The CDR3 region is CASSQSVSNTEAFF. DNA of the CDR3: TGCGCCAGCAGCCAATCCGTGTCGAACACTGAAGCTTTCTTT.

This clonotype was seen ten or more times. The chain recombines TRBV7-2 with TRBJ2-7, with TRBD1 matching over 11 bases. CDR1 is SGHTA, CDR2 FQGNSA, per germline. There are 15 residues in the CDR3. With V trimmed by 3 bases and J by 3 bases, 4 bases remained unmatched. DNA for the CDR3: TGTGCCAGCAGCTTCGGGACAGGGGGTTTCTACGAGCAGTACTTC. This gives the protein CASSFGTGGFYEQYF.

This clonotype was seen at least ten times. The genes are TRBV5-6 and TRBJ2-5; 8 bases match TRBD1. This CDR3 has 17 amino acids. CDR1 SGHDT and CDR2 YYEEEE come from the germline V gene. V trimming: 0 bases; J trimming: 3 bases; junction bases outside the gene matches: 10. The CDR3 DNA reads TGTGCCAGCAGCTTGGGTCCGGGACAGGTTGGTGAAGAGACCCAGTACTTC. As protein: CASSLGPGQVGEETQYF. Full variable domain (missing parts from reference TRBV5-6 and TRBJ2-5): DAGVTQSPTHLIKTRGQQVTLRCSPKSGHDTVSWYQQALGQGPQFIFQYYEEEERQRGNFPDRFSGHQFPNYSSELNVNALLLGDSALYLCASSLGPGQVGEETQYFGPGTRLLVL.

This clonotype occurred many times. V is TRBV28 and J is TRBJ1-2, with D unclear. The CDR3 is 12 amino acids. Between the trimmed V and J ends, which lost 2 bases and 2 bases, there was a span of 3 bases. Per the germline V gene, CDR1 is MDHEN and CDR2 is SYDVKM. In DNA form, the CDR3 reads TGTGCCAGCAGTTTAAAAAACTATGGCTACACCTTC. Protein sequence: CASSLKNYGYTF.

This clonotype has ten or more counts. The chain joins TRBV7-2 to TRBJ2-5; D may be TRBD1 or TRBD2 (5 bases each). This CDR3 has 14 residues. Germline loops: CDR1 SGHTA, CDR2 FQGNSA. V lost 1 base to trimming and J lost 5 bases, with 11 bases between them. The CDR3 loop reads CASSLEVGEETQYF. CDR3 DNA sequence: TGTGCCAGCAGCTTAGAGGTGGGGGAGGAGACCCAGTACTTC.

This clonotype was observed at least ten times. V gene TRBV10-3 combines with J gene TRBJ1-6; unclear D gene. V lost 2 bases to trimming and J lost 7 bases, with 9 bases between them. The CDR3 covers 14 residues. Germline V lookup: CDR1 ENHRY, CDR2 SYGVKD. CDR3 protein: CAISEAGSNSPLHF. CDR3 bases: TGTGCCATCAGTGAGGCAGGTTCCAATTCACCCCTCCACTTT.

This clonotype was detected ten times or more. This chain joins TRBV29-1 and TRBJ2-7, with D hard to call. Germline V CDR1 and CDR2: SQVTM, ANQGSEA. CDR3 length equals 12 residues. V dropped 0 bases and J dropped 3 bases, with 6 bases sitting between them. The CDR3 spells CSVEEGLYEQYF. CDR3 DNA: TGCAGCGTTGAAGAGGGTCTCTACGAGCAGTACTTC.

The table lists this clonotype with many counts. The chain links TRBV19 to TRBJ1-5; D may be TRBD1 (6 bases). The germline V gene has CDR1 LNHDA and CDR2 SQIVND (reference sequence). This CDR3 has 15 amino acids. Trimming pared 8 bases from V and 6 bases from J, leaving 20 bases between. The CDR3 protein is CASHPPGQGSQPQHF. In nucleotides, the CDR3 is TGTGCCAGTCATCCTCCGGGACAAGGGAGTCAGCCCCAGCATTTT.

This clonotype was observed a few times. The chain links TRBV7-2 to TRBJ2-5; 7 nucleotides align to TRBD1. CDR1 and CDR2 from the germline V gene are SGHTA and FQGNSA. J lost 4 bases, V lost 1 base, and 3 bases had no gene match. This CDR3 is 14 amino acids long. For the CDR3, the DNA is TGTGCCAGCAGCTTAGTTTCAGGGGGAGAGACCCAGTACTTC. The encoded protein is CASSLVSGGETQYF.

Of note for this clonotype: A clone one base away is much larger, so this may be a read error. This chain uses TRBV3-1 with TRBJ1-5; 11 nucleotides line up with TRBD1. Germline assignment: CDR1 LGHDT and CDR2 YNNKEL (reference sequence). The V and J ends lost 4 bases and 2 bases, in that order; junction bases with no gene match: 10. The CDR3 covers 18 residues. In DNA, the CDR3 is TGTGCCAGCAGCCCCGGACAGGGGGCCACCCCTCGCAATCAGCCCCAGCATTTT. Its protein is CASSPGQGATPRNQPQHF. Together with reference TRBV3-1 and TRBJ1-5, the CDR3 gives the full variable domain: DTAVSQTPKYLVTQMGNDKSIKCEQNLGHDTMYWYKQDSKKFLKIMFSYNNKELIINETVPNRFSPKSPDKAHLNLHINSLELGDSAVYFCASSPGQGATPRNQPQHFGDGTRLSIL.

The V gene is TRBV20-1, the J gene TRBJ2-3, with TRBD2 identical over 8 bases. V was pared by 6 bases and J by 4 bases, with 9 bases of the junction left unmatched. CDR3 length equals 14 residues. Germline CDR1 DFQATT, CDR2 SNEGSKA (reference sequence). For the CDR3, the DNA is TGCAGTGCCCCCGGGGGGGGGATCGCAGATACGCAGTATTTT. It translates to CSAPGGGIADTQYF.

The table lists this clonotype with many counts. This chain uses TRBV7-2 with TRBJ1-1, with 7 nucleotides matching TRBD1. After removal of 7 bases from V and 5 bases from J, the junction contained 7 bases not matched to a gene. Germline loops: CDR1 SGHTA, CDR2 FQGNSA. The CDR3 length is 13 residues. CDR3 nucleotides: TGTGCCAGCAAGGAGGGGGCACTGACTGAAGCTTTCTTT. Protein sequence: CASKEGALTEAFF.

The genes are TRBV3-1 and TRBJ1-2; TRBD1 might be the D (5 bases). Germline CDR1 is LGHDT and CDR2 is YNNKEL (reference sequence). The V gene lost 5 bases and the J gene lost 0 bases, with 13 bases spanning the gap. The CDR3 contains 15 residues. CDR3 nucleotides: TGTGCCAGCAGCTTTAGGAGGGGCGCTAACTATGGCTACACCTTC. This codes for CASSFRRGANYGYTF.

This clonotype showed up many times. V and J are TRBV18 and TRBJ2-3, with D tentatively TRBD2 (6 bases). CDR3 length: 16 amino acids. Germline V gene lookup returns CDR1 KGHSH and CDR2 LQKENI. Trimming removed 6 bases at V and 2 bases at J, with 18 bases between. CDR3 sequence: CASSPTKEGFTDTQYF. For the CDR3, the DNA is TGTGCCAGCTCCCCGACGAAGGAGGGGTTCACAGATACGCAGTATTTT. Complete variable domain (other parts from reference TRBV18 and TRBJ2-3): NAGVMQNPRHLVRRRGQEARLRCSPMKGHSHVYWYRQLPEEGLKFMVYLQKENIIDESGMPKERFSAEFPKEGPSILRIQQVVRGDSAAYFCASSPTKEGFTDTQYFGPGTRLTVL.

The sample holds a few counts of this clonotype. This chain connects TRBV20-1 to TRBJ1-4; 9 bases fit TRBD1. Trimming took 4 bases from V and 2 from J; bases not matched to a gene: 20. CDR3 length equals 20 residues. In germline, CDR1 is DFQATT, CDR2 SNEGSKA (reference sequence). The CDR3 region has the DNA TGCAGTGCTACGCCCGTAGCGTTTACAGGGGGCACTTGGACTAATGAAAAACTGTTTTTT. It is translated as CSATPVAFTGGTWTNEKLFF.

This clonotype has ten or more counts. The chain couples TRBV5-1 to TRBJ2-7; D ambiguous. CDR3 length: 14 amino acids. Trimming took 2 bases from V and 2 from J, leaving 11 bases between them. From germline, CDR1 is SGHRS and CDR2 YFSETQ. This CDR3 reads CASSFSGSAYEQYF. DNA for the CDR3: TGCGCCAGCAGCTTTTCCGGGTCGGCCTACGAGCAGTACTTC. The full variable domain, its missing parts supplied by reference TRBV5-1 and TRBJ2-7, is KAGVTQTPRYLIKTRGQQVTLSCSPISGHRSVSWYQQTPGQGLQFLFEYFSETQRNKGNFPGRFSGRQFSNSRSEMNVSTLELGDSALYLCASSFSGSAYEQYFGPGTRLTVT.

The chain links TRBV20-1 to TRBJ2-7; D gene uncertain. Trimming stripped 6 bases from V and 3 bases from J, with 12 bases between. The germline V gene has CDR1 DFQATT and CDR2 SNEGSKA (reference sequence). This CDR3 is 12 amino acids long. The CDR3 DNA reads as TGCAGTGCCAGCTTAACTCACTACGAGCAGTACTTC. Translated: CSASLTHYEQYF.

There are many counts of this clonotype. The chain employs TRBV2 and TRBJ1-1; D remains ambiguous. Germline lookup yields CDR1 SNHLY and CDR2 FYNNEI. The CDR3 has 13 amino acids. V was clipped by 4 bases and J by 1 base, with 7 bases between them. The DNA of the CDR3 is TGTGCCAGCAGTGTTTTCGAGAACACTGAAGCTTTCTTT. It translates to CASSVFENTEAFF.